This TCR beta chain was documented in a study of early T cells in non-severe SARS-CoV-2 infection. Whole-study context: The authors sequenced bulk RNA from unsorted whole blood, leaving chains unpaired.

TCRdb itself ran the 5' RACE reads through MiXCR, one entry per CDR3 protein. Of approximately 60,000 distinct CDR3 sequences listed, more than 7% are singletons. This clonotype has just a few counts. The germline CDR1 and CDR2 sequences are MNHEY and SVGAGI. V lost 9 bases to trimming and J lost 3 bases; unmatched junction nucleotides: 6. This CDR3 is 13 amino acids long. This chain links TRBV6-5 with TRBJ1-1, with 8 bases matching TRBD1. The material was whole blood, obtained at baseline. The sequence came from an adult who was a healthcare worker with PCR-confirmed SARS-CoV-2 infection or an uninfected control (not recorded which). The CDR3 protein is CARRQGTDTEAFF. The CDR3, as DNA: TGTGCCAGGAGACAGGGGACCGACACTGAAGCTTTCTTT.